These 22 T cell receptor beta chains were all obtained from the same sample, sequenced in a study of CD8 T cells in Susac syndrome. cDNA came from about 0.5 to 1 ug RNA primed by random hexamers. TCRdb processed the immunoSEQ multiplex PCR reads anew with MiXCR; each CDR3 protein has one entry. This sample has about 190,000 distinct CDR3 sequences; around 93% occur once, and the top ten carry 0.095% to 0.12%. Sequencing was done on a sample of CD4+ T cells from PBMCs. These TCRs come from a human donor in good health.

The chain uses TRBV27 and TRBJ2-1; D gene ambiguous. From germline, CDR1 is MNHEY and CDR2 SMNVEV (reference sequence). Trimming took 5 bases from V and 4 from J, leaving 15 bases between them. This CDR3 has 15 residues. CDR3 DNA: TGTGCCAGCAGTCCGAGGATCTCTCAATACAATGAGCAGTTCTTC. Translating it yields CASSPRISQYNEQFF.

V usage is TRBV29-1 and J usage is TRBJ1-3, with a possible D match to TRBD1 (5 bases). The germline V and J ends were trimmed by 5 bases and 1 base, with 12 bases remaining between them. The CDR3 contains 14 residues. Germline V gene data show CDR1 as SQVTM and CDR2 as ANQGSEA. For the CDR3, the DNA is TGCAGCGTTTTGGGGGGGGATTCTGGAAACACCATATATTTT. It codes for CSVLGGDSGNTIYF.

The gene calls are TRBV7-9 and TRBJ1-2; 9 nucleotides align to TRBD1. V lost 5 bases to trimming and J lost 1 base; unmatched junction nucleotides: 5. The CDR3 spans 15 residues. The V gene's germline CDR1 is SEHNR and CDR2 FQNEAQ (reference sequence). The CDR3 sequence is CASSLGQGNNYGYTF. DNA of the CDR3: TGTGCCAGCAGCCTCGGACAGGGGAATAACTATGGCTACACCTTC. The full variable domain, rest sourced from reference TRBV7-9 and TRBJ1-2, is DTGVSQNPRHKITKRGQNVTFRCDPISEHNRLYWYRQTLGQGPEFLTYFQNEAQLEKSRLLSDRFSAERPKGSFSTLEIQRTEQGDSAMYLCASSLGQGNNYGYTFGSGTRLTVV.

The DNA for the CDR3 is TGTGCCAGCAGCCCCCGGGAGCGAGGGGAGCTGTTTTTT. Translating gives CASSPRERGELFF. The chain has TRBV3-1 and TRBJ2-2; tentative D call: TRBD2 (6 bases). This CDR3 comprises 13 residues. Trimming stripped 4 bases from V and 8 bases from J, with 11 bases between. Germline V gene lookup returns CDR1 LGHDT and CDR2 YNNKEL (reference sequence).

This clonotype has only one observation. The chain recombines TRBV28 with TRBJ2-4; 8 nucleotides align to TRBD1. The CDR3 loop spans 14 amino acids. V gave up 0 bases and J gave up 7 bases; unmatched junction bases: 2. Germline V gene sequence: CDR1 MDHEN, CDR2 SYDVKM. The CDR3 region is CASSLWAGGNIQYF. The CDR3 DNA sequence: TGTGCCAGCAGTTTATGGGCAGGGGGCAACATTCAGTACTTC.

The count of this clonotype is one. The CDR3 here is CASSPPPGSSHRRELFF. The DNA of the CDR3 is TGTGCCAGTAGCCCACCGCCGGGCAGCTCACACAGGCGGGAGCTGTTTTTT. The V and J genes are TRBV19 and TRBJ2-2; possibly TRBD1 for D (5 bases). The CDR3 covers 17 residues. CDR1 and CDR2 from the germline V gene are LNHDA and SQIVND (reference sequence). V was trimmed by 6 bases and J by 9 bases, leaving 26 bases between them.

This chain joins TRBV6-2 or TRBV6-3 and TRBJ2-5; 10 bases are shared with TRBD1. CDR1 is MNHEY and CDR2 is SVGEGT in the germline V gene. This CDR3 is 16 amino acids long. Unmatched junction bases numbered 3, after V lost 0 bases and J lost 2 bases. The CDR3 is CASSYSGTGVQETQYF. For the CDR3, the DNA is TGTGCCAGCAGTTACTCTGGGACAGGGGTTCAAGAGACCCAGTACTTC.

This chain connects TRBV3-1 to TRBJ1-2, with 9 bases fitting TRBD1. This CDR3 is built from 14 residues. Germline V gene sequence: CDR1 LGHDT, CDR2 YNNKEL (reference sequence). Trimming at V came to 2 bases and at J to 7 bases, leaving 5 bases not matched to a gene. CDR3 sequence reads: CASSQKQGAFGYTF. The CDR3 region has the DNA TGTGCCAGCAGCCAAAAACAGGGGGCGTTTGGCTACACCTTC. The full variable domain, in which reference TRBV3-1 and TRBJ1-2 provide the parts outside the CDR3, is DTAVSQTPKYLVTQMGNDKSIKCEQNLGHDTMYWYKQDSKKFLKIMFSYNNKELIINETVPNRFSPKSPDKAHLNLHINSLELGDSAVYFCASSQKQGAFGYTFGSGTRLTVV.

This clonotype came up once. The chain employs TRBV15 and TRBJ2-5, with D possibly TRBD2 on 6 matching bases. The CDR3 sequence is 13 residues long. Deletions cut 5 bases from V and 3 bases from J, with 10 bases between. CDR1 LNHNV and CDR2 YYDKDF come from the germline V gene (reference sequence). The CDR3 loop is CATSFRGKETQYF. The CDR3 DNA is TGTGCCACCAGCTTTCGGGGGAAAGAGACCCAGTACTTC.

The V call is TRBV20-1, the J call TRBJ1-6; 7 bases line up with TRBD1. Germline V gene data show CDR1 as DFQATT and CDR2 as SNEGSKA (reference sequence). The junction had 8 bases not matched to a gene; V was cut back by 5 bases and J by 10 bases. The CDR3 is made up of 13 amino acids. The CDR3, as DNA: TGCAGTGCTGTCAGGGGGAATAGATCACCCCTCCACTTT. It yields the protein CSAVRGNRSPLHF.

The rearrangement uses TRBV2 and TRBJ2-1; D is unclear. CDR1 is SNHLY, CDR2 FYNNEI, per germline. The V end was cut by 5 bases, the J end by 8 bases, with 7 bases between. The CDR3 has 11 amino acids. CDR3 residues: CASSYRHEQFF. CDR3 bases: TGTGCCAGCAGTTACCGCCATGAGCAGTTCTTC.

The rearrangement uses TRBV3-1 and TRBJ2-7; D not certain. Per the germline V gene, CDR1 is LGHDT and CDR2 is YNNKEL (reference sequence). Trimming removed 3 bases at V and 4 bases at J, with 7 bases between. The CDR3 is 12 amino acids. The CDR3 region has the DNA TGTGCCAGCAGCCATGGCCCATACGAGCAGTACTTC. Amino acids: CASSHGPYEQYF.

This sequence joins TRBV7-9 and TRBJ2-4; the D gene could be TRBD1 or TRBD2 (5 bases each). V was cut by 5 bases and J by 0 bases, with 11 bases left in between. From germline, CDR1 is SEHNR and CDR2 FQNEAQ (reference sequence). This CDR3 is 15 amino acids long. CDR3 region: CASSPRDLAKNIQYF. The CDR3 region has the DNA TGTGCCAGCAGCCCCCGGGACCTAGCCAAAAACATTCAGTACTTC.

The rearrangement links TRBV20-1 to TRBJ2-7; no definite D call. Per germline, CDR1 DFQATT and CDR2 SNEGSKA (reference sequence). This CDR3 is 11 amino acids long. V was trimmed by 2 bases and J by 3 bases, leaving 5 bases between them. DNA for the CDR3: TGCAGTGCTAGATACCTCTACGAGCAGTACTTC. Translated: CSARYLYEQYF.

The V gene is TRBV28, the J gene TRBJ2-6; D gene unclear. Between the trimmed V and J ends, which lost 7 bases and 1 base, there was a span of 20 bases. This CDR3 contains 18 residues. CDR1 and CDR2 from the germline V gene are MDHEN and SYDVKM. CDR3 sequence reads: CASTSPGEFSSGANVLTF. As DNA, the CDR3 is TGTGCCAGCACATCCCCCGGCGAGTTCTCATCTGGGGCCAACGTCCTGACTTTC.

This chain joins TRBV2 and TRBJ2-5; D is ambiguous. CDR3 size: 13 residues. Germline-derived CDR1 and CDR2 are SNHLY and FYNNEI. V was pared by 4 bases and J by 2 bases, with 8 bases between. The CDR3 DNA sequence: TGTGCCAGCAGTGGTGGGATTCAAGAGACCCAGTACTTC. It specifies CASSGGIQETQYF.

The chain uses TRBV11-2 and TRBJ2-5; D might be TRBD2 (6 bases). CDR1 and CDR2 (germline): SGHAT, FQNNGV. With 4 bases removed from V and 2 bases from J, the gap between germline ends came to 11 bases. This CDR3 has 14 amino acids. The CDR3 DNA is TGTGCCAGCAGCTCAGTTCGGGGGCAAGAGACCCAGTACTTC. Amino acid sequence: CASSSVRGQETQYF.

A remark on this clonotype: One end of the junction fails to match germline, which may point to a read error. The chain's CDR3 is CRMTGGVLGNF. The CDR3, as DNA: TGCAGGATGACAGGAGGCGTCTTGGGGAATTTT. The chain is built from TRBV20-1 and TRBJ1-1; D perhaps matches TRBD1 (6 bases). The length of the CDR3 is 11 residues. Germline V lookup: CDR1 DFQATT, CDR2 SNEGSKA (reference sequence).

The rearrangement uses TRBV10-3 and TRBJ2-3; a weak D match, TRBD1 (6 bases). The V end was cut by 0 bases, the J end by 4 bases, with 14 bases between. Germline V gene data show CDR1 as ENHRY and CDR2 as SYGVKD. This CDR3 is built from 16 residues. The CDR3 DNA is TGTGCCATCAGTGAGTCGATTCAGGGGAGCGCAGATACGCAGTATTTT. This translates into CAISESIQGSADTQYF.

The chain employs TRBV25-1 and TRBJ2-2, with 8 bases fitting TRBD1. Losses at the gene ends were 1 base for V and 5 bases for J; bases not matched to a gene: 3. The CDR3 length is 15 residues. Per germline, CDR1 MGHDK and CDR2 SYGVNS. This CDR3 reads CASSEFRGQTGELFF. In DNA form, the CDR3 reads TGTGCCAGCAGTGAATTCAGGGGGCAGACCGGGGAGCTGTTTTTT.

V gene TRBV28 combines with J gene TRBJ1-1, with 7 bases identical to TRBD1. Germline V gene sequence: CDR1 MDHEN, CDR2 SYDVKM. The CDR3 length is 14 residues. V trimming: 8 bases; J trimming: 3 bases; junction bases outside the gene matches: 9. Here the CDR3 DNA reads TGTGCCAGCGTATCAGGACAGGCGCACACTGAAGCTTTCTTT. Its translation: CASVSGQAHTEAFF.

This clonotype was seen just once. The J gene is TRBJ1-2, the V gene TRBV7-2; 11 bases are a match to TRBD1. Germline-derived CDR1 and CDR2 are SGHTA and FQGNSA. Trimming removed 7 bases from V and 5 bases from J; junction bases left unmatched: 9. The CDR3 extends over 15 amino acids. CDR3: CASIPGQGALYGYTF. In DNA form, the CDR3 reads TGTGCCAGCATCCCAGGACAGGGGGCATTATATGGCTACACCTTC.